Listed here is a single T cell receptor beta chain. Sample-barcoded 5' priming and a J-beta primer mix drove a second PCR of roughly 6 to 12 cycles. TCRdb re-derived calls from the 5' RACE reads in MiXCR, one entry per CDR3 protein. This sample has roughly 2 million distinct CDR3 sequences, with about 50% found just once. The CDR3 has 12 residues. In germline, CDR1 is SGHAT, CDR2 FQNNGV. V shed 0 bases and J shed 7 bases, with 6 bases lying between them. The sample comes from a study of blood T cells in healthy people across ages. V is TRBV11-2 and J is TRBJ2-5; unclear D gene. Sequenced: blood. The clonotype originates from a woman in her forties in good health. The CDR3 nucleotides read TGTGCCAGCAGCTTAGAGTTTAGGACCCAGTACTTC. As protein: CASSLEFRTQYF.